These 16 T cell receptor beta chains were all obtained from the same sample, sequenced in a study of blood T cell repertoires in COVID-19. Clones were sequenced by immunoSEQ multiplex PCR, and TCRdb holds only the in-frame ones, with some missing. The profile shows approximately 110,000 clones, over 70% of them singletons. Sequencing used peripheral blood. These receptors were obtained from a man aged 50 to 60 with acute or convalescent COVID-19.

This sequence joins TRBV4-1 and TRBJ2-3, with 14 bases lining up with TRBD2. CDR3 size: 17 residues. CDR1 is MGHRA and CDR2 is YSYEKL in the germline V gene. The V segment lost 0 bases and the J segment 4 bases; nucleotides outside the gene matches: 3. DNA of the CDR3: TGCGCCAGCAGCCAAGATTGGACTAGCGGGGGGTCAGATACGCAGTATTTT. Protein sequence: CASSQDWTSGGSDTQYF.

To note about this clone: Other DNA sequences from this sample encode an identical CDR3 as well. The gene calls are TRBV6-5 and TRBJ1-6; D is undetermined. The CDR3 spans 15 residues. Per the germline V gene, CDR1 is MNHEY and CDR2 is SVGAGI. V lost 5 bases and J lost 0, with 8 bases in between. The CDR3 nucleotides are TGTGCCAGCAGTCTGACAAGCTCCTATAATTCACCCCTCCACTTT. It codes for CASSLTSSYNSPLHF.

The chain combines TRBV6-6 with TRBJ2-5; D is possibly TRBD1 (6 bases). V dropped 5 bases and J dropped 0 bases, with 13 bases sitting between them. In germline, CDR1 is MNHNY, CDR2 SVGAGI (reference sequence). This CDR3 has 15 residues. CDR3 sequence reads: CASSDPRDNQETQYF. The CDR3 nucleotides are TGTGCCAGCAGTGATCCCCGGGACAACCAAGAGACCCAGTACTTC.

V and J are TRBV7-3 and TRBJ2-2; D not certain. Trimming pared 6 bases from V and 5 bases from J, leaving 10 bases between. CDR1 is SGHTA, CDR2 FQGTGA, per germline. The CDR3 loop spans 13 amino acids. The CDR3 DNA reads TGTGCCAGCAGTTCCCAGAGGACCGGGGAGCTGTTTTTT. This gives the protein CASSSQRTGELFF.

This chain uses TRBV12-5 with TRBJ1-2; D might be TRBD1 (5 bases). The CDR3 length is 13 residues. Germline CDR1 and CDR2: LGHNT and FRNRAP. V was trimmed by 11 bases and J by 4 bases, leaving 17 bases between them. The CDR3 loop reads CAPRGGIGYGYTF. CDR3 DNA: TGTGCTCCGAGGGGAGGGATAGGCTATGGCTACACCTTC.

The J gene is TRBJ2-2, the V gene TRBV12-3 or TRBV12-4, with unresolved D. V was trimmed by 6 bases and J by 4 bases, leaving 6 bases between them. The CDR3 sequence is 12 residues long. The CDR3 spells CASRQSTGELFF. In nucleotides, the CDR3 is TGTGCCAGCAGACAGTCCACCGGGGAGCTGTTTTTT.

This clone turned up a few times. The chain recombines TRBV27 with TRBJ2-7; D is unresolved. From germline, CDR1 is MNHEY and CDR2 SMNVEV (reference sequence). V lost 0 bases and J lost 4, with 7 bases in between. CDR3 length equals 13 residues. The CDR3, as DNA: TGTGCCAGCAGTTTATCTCGGGTTTACGAGCAGTACGTC. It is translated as CASSLSRVYEQYV.

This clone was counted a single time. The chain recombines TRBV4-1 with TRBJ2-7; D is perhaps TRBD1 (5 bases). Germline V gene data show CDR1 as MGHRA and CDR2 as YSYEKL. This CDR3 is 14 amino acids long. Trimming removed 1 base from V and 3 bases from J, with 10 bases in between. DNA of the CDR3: TGCGCCAGCAGCCAAGGAGAAGGGGACTACGAGCAGTACTTC. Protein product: CASSQGEGDYEQYF.

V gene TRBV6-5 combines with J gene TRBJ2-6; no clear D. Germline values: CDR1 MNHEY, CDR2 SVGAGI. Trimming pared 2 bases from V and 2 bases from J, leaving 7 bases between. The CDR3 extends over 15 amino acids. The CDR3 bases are TGTGCCAGCAGTTACGAGCTAACTGGGGCCAACGTCCTGACTTTC. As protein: CASSYELTGANVLTF.

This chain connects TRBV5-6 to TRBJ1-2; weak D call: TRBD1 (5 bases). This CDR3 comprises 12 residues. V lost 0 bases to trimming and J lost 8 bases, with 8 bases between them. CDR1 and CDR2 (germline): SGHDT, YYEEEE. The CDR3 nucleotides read TGTGCCAGCAGCTTGGCAGGGTACGGCTACACCTTC. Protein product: CASSLAGYGYTF. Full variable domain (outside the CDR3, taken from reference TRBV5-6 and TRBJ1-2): DAGVTQSPTHLIKTRGQQVTLRCSPKSGHDTVSWYQQALGQGPQFIFQYYEEEERQRGNFPDRFSGHQFPNYSSELNVNALLLGDSALYLCASSLAGYGYTFGSGTRLTVV.

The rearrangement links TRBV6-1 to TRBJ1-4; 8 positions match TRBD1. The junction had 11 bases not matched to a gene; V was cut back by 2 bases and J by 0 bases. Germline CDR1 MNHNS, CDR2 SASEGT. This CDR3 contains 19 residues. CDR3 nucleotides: TGTGCCAGCAGTGAATGGCAGGGGGCGTCTTTGACAACTAATGAAAAACTGTTTTTT. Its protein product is CASSEWQGASLTTNEKLFF.

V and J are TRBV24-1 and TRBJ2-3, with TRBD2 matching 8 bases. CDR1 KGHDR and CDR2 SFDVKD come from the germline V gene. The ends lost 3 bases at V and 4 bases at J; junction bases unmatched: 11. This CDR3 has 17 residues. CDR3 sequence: CATSDRGRGVLADTQYF. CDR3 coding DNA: TGTGCCACCAGTGATAGAGGGCGGGGGGTTTTGGCAGATACGCAGTATTTT.

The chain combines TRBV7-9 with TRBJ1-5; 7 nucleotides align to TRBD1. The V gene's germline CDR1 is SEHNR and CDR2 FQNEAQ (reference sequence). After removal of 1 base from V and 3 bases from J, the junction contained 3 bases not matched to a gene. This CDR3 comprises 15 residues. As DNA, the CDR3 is TGTGCCAGCAGCTTAGGAGGGGGCACCAATCAGCCCCAGCATTTT. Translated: CASSLGGGTNQPQHF.

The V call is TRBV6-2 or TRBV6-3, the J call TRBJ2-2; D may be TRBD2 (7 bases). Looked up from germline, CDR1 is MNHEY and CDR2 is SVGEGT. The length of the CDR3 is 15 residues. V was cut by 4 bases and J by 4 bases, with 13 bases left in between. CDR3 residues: CASSFRGAFTGELFF. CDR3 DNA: TGTGCCAGCAGTTTTCGGGGGGCATTCACCGGGGAGCTGTTTTTT.

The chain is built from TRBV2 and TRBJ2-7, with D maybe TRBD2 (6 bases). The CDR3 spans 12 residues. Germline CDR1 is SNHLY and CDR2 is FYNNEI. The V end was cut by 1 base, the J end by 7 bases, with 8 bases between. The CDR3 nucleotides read TGTGCCAGCAGTGAAGAGGAGGGGGAGCAGTACGTC. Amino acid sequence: CASSEEEGEQYV.

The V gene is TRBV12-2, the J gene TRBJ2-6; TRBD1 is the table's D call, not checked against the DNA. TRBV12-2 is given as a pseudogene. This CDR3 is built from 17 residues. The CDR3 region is CASRLTGRSSGANVLTF. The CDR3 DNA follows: TGTGCAAGTCGCTTGACAGGCCGGAGCTCTGGGGCCAACGTCCTGACTTTC.